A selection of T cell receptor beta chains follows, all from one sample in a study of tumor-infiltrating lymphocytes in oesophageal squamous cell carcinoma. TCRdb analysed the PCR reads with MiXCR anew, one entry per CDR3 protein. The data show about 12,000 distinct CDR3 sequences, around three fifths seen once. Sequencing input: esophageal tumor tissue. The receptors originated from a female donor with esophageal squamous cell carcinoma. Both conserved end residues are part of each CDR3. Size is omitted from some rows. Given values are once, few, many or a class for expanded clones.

CASTTSGNRYNEQYF	TRBV10-2	TRBJ2-7	many
CASGGQGQETQYF	TRBV12-3/TRBV12-4	NA	NA
CASTKPRGQETQYF	TRBV7-2	TRBJ2-5	NA
CASSFGGGQETQYF	TRBV7-8	NA	NA
CASSYRLALETQYF	TRBV6-5	NA	NA
CASSSTRQGSYNEQFF	TRBV7-2	TRBJ2-1	few
CASSGQGNEQFF	TRBV6-6	TRBJ2-1	NA
CASSQNQAGGRSKNIQYF	TRBV3-1	TRBJ2-4	NA
CASSVEAGGATGELFF	TRBV7-6	NA	few
CASSRYPGQGNYGYTF	TRBV6-2/TRBV6-3	NA	NA
CASTRDRVTGELFF	TRBV11-3	TRBJ2-2	once
CASSRSGVNYGYTF	TRBV6-4	TRBJ1-2	NA
CSAAGGSTEAFF	TRBV20-1	TRBJ1-1	NA
CASSLGRDRGGYTF	TRBV12-3/TRBV12-4	TRBJ1-2	medium-sized
CASTTRGGGDTQYF	TRBV5-1	TRBJ2-3	many
CASSPPGDHYNEQFF	TRBV7-3	TRBJ2-1	few
CASSSAGGGELFF	TRBV7-3	TRBJ2-2	medium-sized
CASSPGLTGELFF	TRBV7-3	TRBJ2-2	NA
CASSPRQTILYF	TRBV6-8	TRBJ2-4	once
CASSQVVDNQPQHF	TRBV4-1	TRBJ1-5	NA
CASTQGRSVAFF	TRBV10-1	NA	NA
CASSLPLVSGANVLTF	TRBV5-1	TRBJ2-6	NA
CASSPQGASKDGYTF	TRBV7-3	NA	NA
CASSLVTASYEQYF	TRBV7-2	TRBJ2-7	few
CAISVVPGQLANYGYTF	TRBV10-3	TRBJ1-2	many
CASSYSGWVRPDEQFF	TRBV6-6	TRBJ2-1	medium-sized
CASSLVGRPASGANVLTF	TRBV7-6	TRBJ2-6	NA
CASSTFRAGGLNEQFF	TRBV7-3	NA	NA
CASSPQGYTDTQYF	TRBV6-1	TRBJ2-3	NA
CAIMSRGGTEAFF	TRBV10-3	TRBJ1-1	NA
CASSPLEGSSNTEAFF	TRBV3-1	TRBJ1-1	NA
CASSFRTSGGNTGELFF	TRBV7-2	TRBJ2-2	NA
CASSCPLRGGSTYEQYF	TRBV12-3/TRBV12-4	NA	NA
CASSIGPEGRQVGNEQYF	TRBV19	TRBJ2-7	many
CATSDLVSGRAGNEQFF	TRBV24-1	TRBJ2-1	NA
CASSRNTGGYEQYF	TRBV7-6	NA	NA
CASSAVGSYNEQYF	TRBV11-1	NA	NA
CASSPDSTNYNEQFF	TRBV7-2	TRBJ2-1	NA